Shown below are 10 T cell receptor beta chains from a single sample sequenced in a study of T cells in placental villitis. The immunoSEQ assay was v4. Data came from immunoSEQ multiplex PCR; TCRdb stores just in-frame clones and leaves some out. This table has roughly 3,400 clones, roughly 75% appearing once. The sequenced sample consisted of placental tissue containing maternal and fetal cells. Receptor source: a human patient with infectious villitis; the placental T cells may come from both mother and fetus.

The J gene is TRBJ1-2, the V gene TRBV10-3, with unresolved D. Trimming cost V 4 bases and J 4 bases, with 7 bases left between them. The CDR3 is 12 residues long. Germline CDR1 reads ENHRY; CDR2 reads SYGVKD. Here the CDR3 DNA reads TGTGCCATCAGTGGAGAGGGCTATGGCTACACCTTC. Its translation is CAISGEGYGYTF.

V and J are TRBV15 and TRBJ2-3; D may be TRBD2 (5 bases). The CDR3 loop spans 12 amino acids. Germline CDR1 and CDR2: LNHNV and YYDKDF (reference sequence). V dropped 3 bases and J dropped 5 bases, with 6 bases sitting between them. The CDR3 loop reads CATSSGLDTQYF. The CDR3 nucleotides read TGTGCCACCAGCAGCGGACTAGATACGCAGTATTTT.

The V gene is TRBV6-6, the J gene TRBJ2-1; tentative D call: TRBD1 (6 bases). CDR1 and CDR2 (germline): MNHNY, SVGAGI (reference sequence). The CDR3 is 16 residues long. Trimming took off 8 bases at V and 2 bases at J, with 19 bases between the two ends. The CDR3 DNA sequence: TGTGCCAGCTCCAGGGGATTGAGAAATACCTACAATGAGCAGTTCTTC. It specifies CASSRGLRNTYNEQFF.

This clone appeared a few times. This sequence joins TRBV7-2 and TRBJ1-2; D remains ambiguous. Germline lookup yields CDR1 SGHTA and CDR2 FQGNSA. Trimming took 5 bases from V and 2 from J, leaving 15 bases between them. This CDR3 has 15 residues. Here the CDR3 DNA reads TGTGCCAGCAGCCCCCGAGTAGGGAACAACTATGGCTACACCTTC. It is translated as CASSPRVGNNYGYTF.

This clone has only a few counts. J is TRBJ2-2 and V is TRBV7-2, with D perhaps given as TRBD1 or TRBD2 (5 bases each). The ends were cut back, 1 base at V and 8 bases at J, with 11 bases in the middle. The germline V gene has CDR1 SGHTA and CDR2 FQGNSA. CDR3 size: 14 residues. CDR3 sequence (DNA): TGTGCCAGCAGCTTAGTACGGGGCTCGGGGGAGCTGTTTTTT. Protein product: CASSLVRGSGELFF.

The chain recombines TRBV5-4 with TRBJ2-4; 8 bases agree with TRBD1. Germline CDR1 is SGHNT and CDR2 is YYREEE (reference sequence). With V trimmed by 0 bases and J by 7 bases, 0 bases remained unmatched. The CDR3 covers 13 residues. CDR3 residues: CASSLGQGNIQYF. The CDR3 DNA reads TGTGCCAGCAGCTTGGGACAGGGGAACATTCAGTACTTC.

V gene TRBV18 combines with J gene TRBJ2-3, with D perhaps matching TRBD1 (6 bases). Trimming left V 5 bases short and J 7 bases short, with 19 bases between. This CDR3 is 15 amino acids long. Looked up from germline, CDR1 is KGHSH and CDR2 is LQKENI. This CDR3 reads CASSANRVSANTQYF. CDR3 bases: TGTGCCAGCTCAGCAAACAGGGTGAGCGCAAATACGCAGTATTTT.

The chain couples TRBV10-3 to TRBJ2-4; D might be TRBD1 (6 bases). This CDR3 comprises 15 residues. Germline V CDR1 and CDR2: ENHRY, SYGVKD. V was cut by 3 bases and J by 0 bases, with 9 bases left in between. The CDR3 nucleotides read TGTGCCATCAGTGACGGGACACTAGCCAAAAACATTCAGTACTTC. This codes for CAISDGTLAKNIQYF.

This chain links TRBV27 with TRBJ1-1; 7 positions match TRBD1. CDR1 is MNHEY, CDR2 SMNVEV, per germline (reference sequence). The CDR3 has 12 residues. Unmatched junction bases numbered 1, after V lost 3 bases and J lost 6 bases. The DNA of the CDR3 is TGTGCCAGCAGTTTTCAGGGGGCTGAAGCTTTCTTT. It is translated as CASSFQGAEAFF.

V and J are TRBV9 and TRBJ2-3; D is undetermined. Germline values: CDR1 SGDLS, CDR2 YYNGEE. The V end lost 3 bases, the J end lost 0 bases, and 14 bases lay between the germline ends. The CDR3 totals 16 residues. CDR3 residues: CASSAPAVRSTDTQYF. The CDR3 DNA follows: TGTGCCAGCAGCGCCCCCGCGGTCCGTAGCACAGATACGCAGTATTTT.